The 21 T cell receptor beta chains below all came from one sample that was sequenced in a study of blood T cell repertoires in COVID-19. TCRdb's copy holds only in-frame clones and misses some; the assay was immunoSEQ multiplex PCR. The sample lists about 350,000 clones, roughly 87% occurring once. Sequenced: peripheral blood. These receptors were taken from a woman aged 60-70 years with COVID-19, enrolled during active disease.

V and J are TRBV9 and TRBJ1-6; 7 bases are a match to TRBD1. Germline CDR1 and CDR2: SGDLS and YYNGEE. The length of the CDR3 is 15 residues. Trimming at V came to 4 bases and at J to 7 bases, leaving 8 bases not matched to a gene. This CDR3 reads CASSPLTGRNSPLHF. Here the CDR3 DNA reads TGTGCCAGCAGCCCGCTGACAGGGAGGAATTCACCCCTCCACTTT. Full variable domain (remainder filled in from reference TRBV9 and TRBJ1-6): DSGVTQTPKHLITATGQRVTLRCSPRSGDLSVYWYQQSLDQGLQFLIQYYNGEERAKGNILERFSAQQFPDLHSELNLSSLELGDSALYFCASSPLTGRNSPLHFGNGTRLTVT.

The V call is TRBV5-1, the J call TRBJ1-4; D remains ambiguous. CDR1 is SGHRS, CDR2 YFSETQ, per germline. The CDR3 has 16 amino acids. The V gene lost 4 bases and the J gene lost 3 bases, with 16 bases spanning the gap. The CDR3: CASSAVPPEANEKLFF. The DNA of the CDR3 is TGCGCCAGCAGCGCCGTCCCGCCGGAGGCTAATGAAAAACTGTTTTTT.

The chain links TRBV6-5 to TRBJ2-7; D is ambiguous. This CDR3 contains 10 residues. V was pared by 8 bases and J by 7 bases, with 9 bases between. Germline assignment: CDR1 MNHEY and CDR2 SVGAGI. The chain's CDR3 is CASPAPEQYF. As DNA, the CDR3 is TGTGCCAGCCCTGCGCCAGAGCAGTACTTC.

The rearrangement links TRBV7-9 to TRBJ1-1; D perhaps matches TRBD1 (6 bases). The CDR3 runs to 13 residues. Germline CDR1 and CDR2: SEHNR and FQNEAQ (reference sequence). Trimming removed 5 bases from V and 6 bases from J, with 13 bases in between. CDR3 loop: CASSIQGGAEAFF. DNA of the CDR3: TGTGCCAGCAGCATACAGGGTGGCGCTGAAGCTTTCTTT.

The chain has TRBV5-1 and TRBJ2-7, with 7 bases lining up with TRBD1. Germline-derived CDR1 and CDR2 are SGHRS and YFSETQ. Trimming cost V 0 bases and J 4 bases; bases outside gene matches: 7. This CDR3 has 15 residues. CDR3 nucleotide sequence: TGCGCCAGCAGCTTGGGTCCGGGACAGATGTACGAGCAGTACTTC. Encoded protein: CASSLGPGQMYEQYF.

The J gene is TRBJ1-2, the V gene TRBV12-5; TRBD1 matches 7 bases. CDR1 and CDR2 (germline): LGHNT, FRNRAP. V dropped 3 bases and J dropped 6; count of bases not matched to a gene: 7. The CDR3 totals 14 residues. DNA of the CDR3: TGTGCTAGTGGTTTACCTGACAGGGTCCATGGCTACACCTTC. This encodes CASGLPDRVHGYTF.

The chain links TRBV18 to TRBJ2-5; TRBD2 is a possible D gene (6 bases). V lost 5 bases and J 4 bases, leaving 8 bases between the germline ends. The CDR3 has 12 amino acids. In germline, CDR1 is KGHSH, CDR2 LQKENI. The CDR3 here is CASSTTRETQYF. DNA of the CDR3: TGTGCCAGCTCAACGACTAGAGAGACCCAGTACTTC. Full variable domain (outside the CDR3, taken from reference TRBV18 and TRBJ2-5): NAGVMQNPRHLVRRRGQEARLRCSPMKGHSHVYWYRQLPEEGLKFMVYLQKENIIDESGMPKERFSAEFPKEGPSILRIQQVVRGDSAAYFCASSTTRETQYFGPGTRLLVL.

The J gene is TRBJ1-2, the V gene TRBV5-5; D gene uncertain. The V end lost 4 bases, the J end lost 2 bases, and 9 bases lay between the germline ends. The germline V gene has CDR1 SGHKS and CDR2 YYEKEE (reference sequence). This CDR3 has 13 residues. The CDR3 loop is CASSQTQNYGYTF. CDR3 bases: TGTGCCAGCAGCCAGACACAAAACTATGGCTACACCTTC.

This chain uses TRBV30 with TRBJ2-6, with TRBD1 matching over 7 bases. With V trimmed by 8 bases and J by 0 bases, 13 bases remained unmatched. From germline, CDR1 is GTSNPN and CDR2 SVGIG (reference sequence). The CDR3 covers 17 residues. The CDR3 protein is CAAAPGQLLSGANVLTF. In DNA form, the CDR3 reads TGTGCCGCGGCCCCGGGACAGCTTCTCTCTGGGGCCAACGTCCTGACTTTC.

The CDR3 loop is CASSDRDSSFEQYF. Written as DNA, the CDR3 is TGTGCCAGCAGCGACCGGGACAGTTCTTTTGAGCAGTACTTC. The rearrangement uses TRBV3-1 (or the pseudogene TRBV3-2) and TRBJ2-7; 7 bases align to TRBD1. Per germline, CDR1 LGHDT and CDR2 YNNKEL (reference sequence). The CDR3 covers 14 residues. The trim removed 5 bases at V and 7 bases at J, leaving 11 bases unmatched.

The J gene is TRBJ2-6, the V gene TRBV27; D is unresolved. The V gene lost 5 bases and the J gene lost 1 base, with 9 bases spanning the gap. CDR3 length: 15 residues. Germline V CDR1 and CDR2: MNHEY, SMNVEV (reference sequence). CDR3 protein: CASSALSSGANVLTF. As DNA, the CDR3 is TGTGCCAGCAGTGCCCTGAGTTCTGGGGCCAACGTCCTGACTTTC.

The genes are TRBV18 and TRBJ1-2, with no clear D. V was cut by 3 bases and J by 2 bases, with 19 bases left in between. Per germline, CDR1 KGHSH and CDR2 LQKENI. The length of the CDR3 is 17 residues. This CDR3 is CASSPSQSVTTNYGYTF. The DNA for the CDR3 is TGTGCCAGCTCACCCAGTCAATCAGTGACTACAAACTATGGCTACACCTTC.

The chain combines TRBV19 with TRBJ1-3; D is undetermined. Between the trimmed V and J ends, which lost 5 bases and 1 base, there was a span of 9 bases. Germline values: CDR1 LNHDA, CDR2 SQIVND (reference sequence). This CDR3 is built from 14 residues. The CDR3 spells CASSPRDSGNTIYF. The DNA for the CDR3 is TGTGCCAGTAGTCCACGGGATTCTGGAAACACCATATATTTT. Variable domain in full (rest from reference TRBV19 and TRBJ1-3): DGGITQSPKYLFRKEGQNVTLSCEQNLNHDAMYWYRQDPGQGLRLIYYSQIVNDFQKGDIAEGYSVSREKKESFPLTVTSAQKNPTAFYLCASSPRDSGNTIYFGEGSWLTVV.

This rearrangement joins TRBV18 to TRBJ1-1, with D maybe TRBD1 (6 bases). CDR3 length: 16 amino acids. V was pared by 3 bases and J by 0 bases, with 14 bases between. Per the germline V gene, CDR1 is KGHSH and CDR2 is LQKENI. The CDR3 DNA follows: TGTGCCAGCTCACCGCGCTCCGGGACACTGAACACTGAAGCTTTCTTT. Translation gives CASSPRSGTLNTEAFF.

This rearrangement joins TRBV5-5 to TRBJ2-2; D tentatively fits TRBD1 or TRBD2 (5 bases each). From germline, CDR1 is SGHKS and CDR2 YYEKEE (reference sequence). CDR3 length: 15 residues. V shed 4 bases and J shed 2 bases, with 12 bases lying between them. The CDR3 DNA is TGTGCCAGCAGCCTGGGGCCGGGAAACACCGGGGAGCTGTTTTTT. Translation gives CASSLGPGNTGELFF.

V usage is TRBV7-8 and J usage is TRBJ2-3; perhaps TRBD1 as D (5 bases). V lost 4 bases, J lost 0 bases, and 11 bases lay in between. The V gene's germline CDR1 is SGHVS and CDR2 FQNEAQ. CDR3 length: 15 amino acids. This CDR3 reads CASSYRTSSTDTQYF. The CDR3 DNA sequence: TGTGCCAGCAGCTACAGGACGAGTAGCACAGATACGCAGTATTTT.

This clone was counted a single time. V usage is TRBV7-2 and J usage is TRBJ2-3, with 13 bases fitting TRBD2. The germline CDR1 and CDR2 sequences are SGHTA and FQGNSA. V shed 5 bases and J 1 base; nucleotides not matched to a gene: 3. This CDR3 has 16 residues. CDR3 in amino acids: CASSPGTSGGTDTQYF. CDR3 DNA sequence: TGTGCCAGCAGCCCTGGGACTAGCGGGGGCACAGATACGCAGTATTTT.

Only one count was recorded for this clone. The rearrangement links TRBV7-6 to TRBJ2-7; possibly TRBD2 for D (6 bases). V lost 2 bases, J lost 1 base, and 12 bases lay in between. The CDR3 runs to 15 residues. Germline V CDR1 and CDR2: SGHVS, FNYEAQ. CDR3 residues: CASSLTGTPSYEQYF. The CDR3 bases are TGTGCCAGCAGCTTAACCGGGACTCCTTCCTACGAGCAGTACTTC.

This CDR3 is CASSLMGTGTEAFF. CDR3 DNA: TGTGCCAGCAGTCTAATGGGCACCGGCACTGAAGCTTTCTTT. The J gene is TRBJ1-1, the V gene TRBV7-2; D is unclear. Trimming stripped 6 bases from V and 4 bases from J, with 15 bases between. This CDR3 has 14 residues. The germline V gene has CDR1 SGHTA and CDR2 FQGNSA.

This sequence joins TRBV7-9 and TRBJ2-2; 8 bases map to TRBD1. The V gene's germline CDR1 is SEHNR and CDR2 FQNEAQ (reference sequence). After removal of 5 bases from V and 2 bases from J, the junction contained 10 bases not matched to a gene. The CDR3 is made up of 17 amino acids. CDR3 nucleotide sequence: TGTGCCAGCAGCCAACCCCGGGGACAGGTTAACACCGGGGAGCTGTTTTTT. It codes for CASSQPRGQVNTGELFF.

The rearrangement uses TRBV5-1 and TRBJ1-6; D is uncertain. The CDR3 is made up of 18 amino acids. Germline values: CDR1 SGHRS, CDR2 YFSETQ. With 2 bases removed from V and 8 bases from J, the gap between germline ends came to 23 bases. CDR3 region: CASSLTLVGSHGYSPLHF. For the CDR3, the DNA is TGCGCCAGCAGCTTAACCCTCGTCGGGAGCCATGGGTATTCACCCCTCCACTTT. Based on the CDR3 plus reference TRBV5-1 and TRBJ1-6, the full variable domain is KAGVTQTPRYLIKTRGQQVTLSCSPISGHRSVSWYQQTPGQGLQFLFEYFSETQRNKGNFPGRFSGRQFSNSRSEMNVSTLELGDSALYLCASSLTLVGSHGYSPLHFGNGTRLTVT.